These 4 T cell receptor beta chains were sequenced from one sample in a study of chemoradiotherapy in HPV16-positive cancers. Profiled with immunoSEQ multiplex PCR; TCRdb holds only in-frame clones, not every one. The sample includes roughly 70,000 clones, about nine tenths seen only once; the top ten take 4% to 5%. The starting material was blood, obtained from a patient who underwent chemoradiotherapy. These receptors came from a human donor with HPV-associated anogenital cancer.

The CDR3, as DNA: TGTGCCAGCAGCCTCGGGACTAGCGGCGTCTACGAGCAGTACTTC. Translating it yields CASSLGTSGVYEQYF. V gene TRBV5-6 combines with J gene TRBJ2-7, with 11 bases matching TRBD2. The junction had 6 bases not matched to a gene; V was cut back by 4 bases and J by 3 bases. Looked up from germline, CDR1 is SGHDT and CDR2 is YYEEEE. The CDR3 is 15 amino acids. Complete variable domain (other parts from reference TRBV5-6 and TRBJ2-7): DAGVTQSPTHLIKTRGQQVTLRCSPKSGHDTVSWYQQALGQGPQFIFQYYEEEERQRGNFPDRFSGHQFPNYSSELNVNALLLGDSALYLCASSLGTSGVYEQYFGPGTRLTVT.

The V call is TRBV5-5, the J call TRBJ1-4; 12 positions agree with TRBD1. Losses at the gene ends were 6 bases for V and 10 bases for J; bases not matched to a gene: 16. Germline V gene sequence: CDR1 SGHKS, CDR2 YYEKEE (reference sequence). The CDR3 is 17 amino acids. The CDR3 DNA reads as TGTGCCAGCACCCCGGGACAGGGGGCCGCGGGATCCGGAAAACTGTTTTTT. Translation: CASTPGQGAAGSGKLFF.

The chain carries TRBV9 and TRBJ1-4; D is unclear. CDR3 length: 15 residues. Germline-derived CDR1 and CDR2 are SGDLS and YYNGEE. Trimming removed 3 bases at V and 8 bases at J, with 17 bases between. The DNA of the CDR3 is TGTGCCAGCAGCGCCTCCCCACGGGGATACGAAAAACTGTTTTTT. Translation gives CASSASPRGYEKLFF. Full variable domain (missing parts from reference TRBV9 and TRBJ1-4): DSGVTQTPKHLITATGQRVTLRCSPRSGDLSVYWYQQSLDQGLQFLIQYYNGEERAKGNILERFSAQQFPDLHSELNLSSLELGDSALYFCASSASPRGYEKLFFGSGTQLSVL.

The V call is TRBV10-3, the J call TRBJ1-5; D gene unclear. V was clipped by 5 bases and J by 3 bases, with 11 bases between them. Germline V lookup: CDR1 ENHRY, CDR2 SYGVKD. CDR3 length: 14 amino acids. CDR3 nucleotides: TGTGCCATCAGTAGCGGGGAGACCAATCAGCCCCAGCATTTT. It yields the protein CAISSGETNQPQHF.